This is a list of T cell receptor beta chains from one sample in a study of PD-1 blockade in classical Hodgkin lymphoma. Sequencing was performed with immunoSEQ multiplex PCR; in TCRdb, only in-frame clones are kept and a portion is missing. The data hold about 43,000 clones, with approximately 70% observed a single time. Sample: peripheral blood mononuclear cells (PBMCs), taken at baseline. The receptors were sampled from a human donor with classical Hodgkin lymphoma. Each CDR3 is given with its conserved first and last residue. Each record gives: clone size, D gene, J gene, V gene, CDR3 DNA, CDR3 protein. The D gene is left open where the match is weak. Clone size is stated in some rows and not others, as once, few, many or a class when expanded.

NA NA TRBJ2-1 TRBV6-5 TGTGCCAGCAGTTACTCGACCATAGAAGCCTACAATGAGCAGTTCTTC CASSYSTIEAYNEQFF
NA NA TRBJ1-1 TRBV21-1 TGTGCCAGCAGCAAAGGTGAAGGGGAGGGGGACACTGAAGCTTTCTTT CASSKGEGEGDTEAFF
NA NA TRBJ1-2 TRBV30 TGTGCCTGGACCCCATTTCGTTCTGGCTGGAACTATGGCTACACCTTC CAWTPFRSGWNYGYTF
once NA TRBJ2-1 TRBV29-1 TGCAGCGTCCACGAATGGGGGTCCTACAATGAGCAGTTCTTC CSVHEWGSYNEQFF
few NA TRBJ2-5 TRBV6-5 TGTGCCAGCAGTTACATAGGGTTTCAAGAGACCCAGTACTTC CASSYIGFQETQYF
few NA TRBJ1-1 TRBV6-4 TGTGCCAGCAGTGACCCCACAGGGAAAGCTTTCTTT CASSDPTGKAFF
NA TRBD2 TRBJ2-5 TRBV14 TGTGCCAGCAGCCCTTGGGCTTTGGGAGGGGAGACCCAGTACTTC CASSPWALGGETQYF
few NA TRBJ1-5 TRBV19 TGTGCCAGTAGGCGGGACAACATTAATCAGCCCCAGCATTTT CASRRDNINQPQHF
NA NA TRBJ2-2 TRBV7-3 TGTGCCAGCAGCTTAATTTTTGCTGCCGGGGAGCTGTTTTTT CASSLIFAAGELFF
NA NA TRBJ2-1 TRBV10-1 TGCGCCAGCAGTGCCCAGCTAAACAACGATGAGCAGTTCTTC CASSAQLNNDEQFF
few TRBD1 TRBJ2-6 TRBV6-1 TGTGCCAGTGACAGGGGGCAAGGGGCCAACGTCCTGACTTTC CASDRGQGANVLTF
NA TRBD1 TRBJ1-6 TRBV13 TGTGCCAGCAGCCGCCGGGACAGCGATAATTCACCCCTCCACTTT CASSRRDSDNSPLHF
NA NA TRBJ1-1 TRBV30 TGTGCCTGGAGTCGACAGACCTTGAACACTGAAGCTTTCTTT CAWSRQTLNTEAFF
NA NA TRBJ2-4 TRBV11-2 TGTGCCAGCAGCCTAGACGACATTCAGTACTTC CASSLDDIQYF
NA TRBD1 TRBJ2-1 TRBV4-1 TGCGCCAGCAGCCCTTCACCAGACAGCATTGGGACAGGGTCTAGCAATGAGCAGTTCTTC CASSPSPDSIGTGSSNEQFF
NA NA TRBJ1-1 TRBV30 TGTGCCTGGAGTGTCGGACGACAGGTAAAGAACACTGAAGCTTTCTTT CAWSVGRQVKNTEAFF
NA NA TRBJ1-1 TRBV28 TGTGCCAGCAGGAGCAGGGACACCTGGGGCACTGAAGCTTTCTTT CASRSRDTWGTEAFF
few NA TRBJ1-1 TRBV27 TGTGCCAGCAGTTCAACAGGGTCTGCTGAAGCTTTCTTT CASSSTGSAEAFF
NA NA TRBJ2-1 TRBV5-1 TGCGCCAGCAGCTCAAGTGGGAGCTCCTACAATGAGCAGTTCTTC CASSSSGSSYNEQFF
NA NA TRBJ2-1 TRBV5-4 TGTGCCAGCAGCTTGGGTGGGGGCGATCGGTACAATGAGCAGTTCTTC CASSLGGGDRYNEQFF
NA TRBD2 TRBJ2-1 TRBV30 TGTGCCTGGGTACCGGGACTACCGCCCTACAATGAGCAGTTCTTC CAWVPGLPPYNEQFF
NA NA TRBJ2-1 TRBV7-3 TGTGCCAGCGCCCTAGGGGGGGAAAAGTACAATGAGCAGTTCTTC CASALGGEKYNEQFF
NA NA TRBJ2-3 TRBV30 TGTGCCTGGAGTAGGCCTCCGGAGGATACGCAGTATTTT CAWSRPPEDTQYF
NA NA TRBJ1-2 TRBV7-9 TGTGCCAGCAGCTTAGGCAGGGGATTTCTCCCTAACTATGGCTACACCTTC CASSLGRGFLPNYGYTF
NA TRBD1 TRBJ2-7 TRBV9 TGTGCCAGCAGCCCCGGGACAGGTGGGACCGGGGAGCAGTACTTC CASSPGTGGTGEQYF
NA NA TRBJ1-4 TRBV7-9 TGTGCCAGCGGAAATAGGGGGGGAAGTGAAAAACTGTTTTTT CASGNRGGSEKLFF
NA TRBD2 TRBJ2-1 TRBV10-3 TGTGCCATCAGTGGGACTAGCGGGAGAACAGCCTACAATGAGCAGTTCTTC CAISGTSGRTAYNEQFF
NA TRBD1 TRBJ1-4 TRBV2 TGTGCCAGCAGGGACAGGGGTGATGAAAAACTGTTTTTT CASRDRGDEKLFF
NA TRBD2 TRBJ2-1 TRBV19 TGTGCCAGTAGTTCCCGGCGGGAGCCGGGAAATGAGCAGTTCTTC CASSSRREPGNEQFF
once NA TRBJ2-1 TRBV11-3 TGTGCCAGCAGCTTAGAGCGGGGACCCTACAATGAGCAGTTCTTC CASSLERGPYNEQFF
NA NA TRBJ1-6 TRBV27 TGTGCCAGCAGCCCGATGGGGAATTCACCCCTCCACTTT CASSPMGNSPLHF
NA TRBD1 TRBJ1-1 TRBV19 TGTGCCAGTAGTTGGGGGACAGGGAACACTGAAGCTTTCTTT CASSWGTGNTEAFF
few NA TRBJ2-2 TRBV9 TGTGCCAGCAGCGTAGACGGGGACAACACCGGGGAGCTGTTTTTT CASSVDGDNTGELFF
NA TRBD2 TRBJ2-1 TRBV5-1 TGCGCCAGCAGCTTGGCGGGTAGCGGGAGGGCCTCCTACAATGAGCAGTTCTTC CASSLAGSGRASYNEQFF
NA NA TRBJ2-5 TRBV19 TGTGCCAGTAGTAAAACATGGGATTTACAAGAGACCCAGTACTTC CASSKTWDLQETQYF
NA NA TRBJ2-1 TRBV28 TGTGCCAGCAGTTTATCCGGGGCGATCCATGAGCAGTTCTTC CASSLSGAIHEQFF
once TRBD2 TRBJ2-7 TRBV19 TGTGCCAGTGCTAGCGGGAGGGCCGACGAGCAGTACTTC CASASGRADEQYF